The 7 T cell receptor beta chains in this list originate from one sample, sequenced in a study of CD8+ T cells in alopecia areata. The treatment here: oral pan-JAK inhibitor, 5-10 mg twice daily. It was cDNA, reverse transcribed from extracted RNA, that served as the sequencing template. Sequenced by immunoSEQ multiplex PCR; TCRdb stores in-frame clones only, minus some. The repertoire has 120,000 or so clones, less than 75% of them found once; the top ten carry under 35%. Sequenced here: CD8+ T cells sorted from blood, sampled at week 4, from a patient treated with tofacitinib. These receptors were taken from a human donor with alopecia areata.

Sample share makes this clone medium-sized. The chain uses TRBV15 and TRBJ2-6; D ambiguous. This CDR3 is 15 amino acids long. The germline V and J ends were trimmed by 8 bases and 0 bases, with 11 bases remaining between them. Germline V gives CDR1 LNHNV, CDR2 YYDKDF (reference sequence). This chain's CDR3 is CATSFEGSGANVLTF. CDR3 sequence (DNA): TGTGCCACCTCCTTCGAAGGCTCTGGGGCCAACGTCCTGACTTTC.

The rearrangement joins TRBV29-1 to TRBJ2-7, with D possibly called TRBD1 or TRBD2 (5 bases each). The CDR3 is 14 residues long. Germline V gene sequence: CDR1 SQVTM, CDR2 ANQGSEA. Between the trimmed V and J ends, which lost 2 bases and 3 bases, there was a span of 14 bases. The CDR3 DNA is TGCAGCGTTGAACGGGAAGGGGCCAACTACGAGCAGTACTTC. It specifies CSVEREGANYEQYF.

This clone turned up a few times. The chain has TRBV28 and TRBJ2-7; the match to TRBD2 covers 10 bases. V lost 10 bases and J lost 4; bases outside the gene matches: 13. The CDR3 contains 15 residues. Germline V lookup: CDR1 MDHEN, CDR2 SYDVKM. The CDR3 protein is CATVSIAGGPYEQYF. The CDR3, as DNA: TGTGCCACCGTGTCTATAGCGGGGGGCCCTTACGAGCAGTACTTC.

The gene calls are TRBV29-1 and TRBJ2-7; 8 bases match TRBD2. From germline, CDR1 is SQVTM and CDR2 ANQGSEA. The junction had 6 bases not matched to a gene; V was cut back by 8 bases and J by 0 bases. The CDR3 is 13 residues long. The DNA for the CDR3 is TGCAGCATTACAGGGACTAGCTCCTACGAGCAGTACTTC. Translating gives CSITGTSSYEQYF.

This clone has only a few counts. The V call is TRBV9, the J call TRBJ1-1; D is perhaps TRBD1 (6 bases). V shed 3 bases and J shed 7 bases, with 13 bases lying between them. Germline loops: CDR1 SGDLS, CDR2 YYNGEE. The CDR3 has 13 amino acids. As DNA, the CDR3 is TGTGCCAGCAGCGGCCCAGGGGCCGGTGAAGCTTTCTTT. Translating it yields CASSGPGAGEAFF.

The genes are TRBV29-1 and TRBJ2-5; 7 nucleotides line up with TRBD1. The germline CDR1 and CDR2 sequences are SQVTM and ANQGSEA. The trim removed 3 bases at V and 5 bases at J, leaving 6 bases unmatched. The CDR3 is made up of 13 amino acids. The CDR3 sequence: CSVDRDSGETQYF. The CDR3 region has the DNA TGCAGCGTTGATAGGGACAGTGGGGAGACCCAGTACTTC.

J is TRBJ2-3 and V is TRBV30; 8 nucleotides match TRBD1. J gave up 2 bases and V 7 bases, and 5 bases lay outside the gene matches. The CDR3 sequence is 13 residues long. CDR1 is GTSNPN, CDR2 SVGIG, per germline (reference sequence). CDR3 in DNA: TGTGCCTCAGGACAGGGAGCCACAGATACGCAGTATTTT. This encodes CASGQGATDTQYF.